This T cell receptor beta chain was sequenced for a study of vaccination and CD4 T cells after COVID-19. Study context: Median time from COVID diagnosis to post-COVID sampling was roughly 100 days (35 to 161).

As for treatment: roughly ten-day PBMC culture with coronavirus spike peptide pools or control peptides (ViraFEST assay). Samples of CD4+ T cells were obtained from the unexposed donor before the COVID-19 pandemic (2011-2018). Whenever cell numbers allowed, CD4+ T cells from unexposed donors were probed with SARS-CoV-2 S/N and four cold-coronavirus spikes. V lost 3 bases, J lost 10 bases, and 13 bases lay in between. The CDR3 spans 12 residues. Germline lookup yields CDR1 GTSNPN and CDR2 SVGIG (reference sequence). The study sequenced cultured CD4+ T cell DNA using the Oncomine TCR Beta short-read assay. It was from cultured CD4+ T cells that genomic DNA was extracted. MiXCR, applied by TCRdb to the PCR reads, yields one record per CDR3 protein. The data hold approximately 9,800 distinct CDR3 sequences, with roughly 32% observed a single time. Concerning this clonotype: Its antigen is currently unknown.

The sequence derives from a human donor in good health. The chain employs TRBV30 and TRBJ2-1; tentatively, D is TRBD1 (6 bases). Source material: CD4+ T cells from blood, cultured in vitro. CDR3 amino acids: CAWSRGPREQFF. In DNA, the CDR3 is TGTGCCTGGAGCAGGGGCCCGCGAGAGCAGTTCTTC.